The 15 T cell receptor beta chains in this list originate from one sample, sequenced in a study of post-analysis software for immune sequencing data. General study findings and limits: Controls had lower frequencies than patients of about 5 TRBV segments, which included TRBV5-6, TRBV5-1 and TRBV20-1.

TCR beta cDNA libraries included unique molecular identifiers. Each CDR3 protein gets one entry after TCRdb re-called the PCR reads with MiXCR. The repertoire holds 650,000 to 850,000 distinct CDR3 sequences, with around 53% as singletons. These receptors' targets are unknown. Sequencing was done on a sample of blood. Receptor source: a girl aged 10-17 years with multiple sclerosis.

The chain employs TRBV21-1 and TRBJ2-5; TRBD2, as called in the table, went unchecked against the DNA. The J call may be wrong; the DNA end is better matched by TRBJ2-7. TRBV21-1 represents a pseudogene. The CDR3 spans 20 residues. CDR3 loop: CASSTNRETGLAERTYEQYF. CDR3 sequence (DNA): TGTGCCAGCAGCACCAACAGGGAGACGGGACTAGCGGAGAGAACCTACGAGCAGTACTTC.

This rearrangement joins TRBV10-3 to TRBJ2-5; 10 bases map to TRBD2. The CDR3 extends over 12 amino acids. Germline V lookup: CDR1 ENHRY, CDR2 SYGVKD. This chain's CDR3 is CATVAGGYEQYF. In DNA form, the CDR3 reads TGTGCGACGGTAGCGGGAGGCTATGAGCAGTACTTC.

The CDR3 loop reads CASSDRSGSRTYEQYF. The CDR3, as DNA: TGTGCCAGCAGCGACCGTAGCGGGAGTAGAACCTACGAGCAGTACTTC. The chain uses TRBV7-9 and TRBJ2-7, with 9 bases identical to TRBD2. V trimming: 5 bases; J trimming: 2 bases; junction bases outside the gene matches: 10. Germline V gene data show CDR1 as SEHNR and CDR2 as FQNEAQ (reference sequence). CDR3 size: 16 residues.

The chain links TRBV20-1 to TRBJ2-4, with a possible D match to TRBD2 (6 bases). The closer fit of TRBJ2-7 to the DNA end suggests the J call may be wrong. The CDR3 contains 13 residues. CDR1 is DFQATT, CDR2 SNEGSKA, per germline (reference sequence). The CDR3 reads CSATTTSGYEQYF. CDR3 bases: TGCAGTGCCACAACTACGAGCGGGTACGAGCAGTACTTC.

The chain combines TRBV7-2 with TRBJ2-1, with a tentative D call TRBD2 (6 bases). CDR1 SGHTA and CDR2 FQGNSA come from the germline V gene. This CDR3 comprises 15 residues. The V end lost 5 bases, the J end lost 4 bases, and 15 bases lay between the germline ends. CDR3 sequence reads: CASSQFGGVYNEQFF. Here the CDR3 DNA reads TGTGCCAGCAGCCAGTTCGGCGGGGTATACAATGAGCAGTTCTTC.

The chain couples TRBV5-1 to TRBJ2-6; possibly TRBD1 for D (5 bases). CDR3 size: 15 residues. Germline V CDR1 and CDR2: SGHRS, YFSETQ. Trimming stripped 2 bases from V and 4 bases from J, with 10 bases between. The CDR3 is CASSFRVPGANVLTF. For the CDR3, the DNA is TGCGCCAGCAGCTTCAGGGTCCCCGGGGCCAACGTCCTGACTTTC.

The DNA for the CDR3 is TGTGCCAGCTTAAGCCAGGCCTACGAGCAGTACTTC. Amino acids: CASLSQAYEQYF. The chain uses TRBV6-1 and TRBJ2-7, with D unresolved. V was trimmed by 8 bases and J by 2 bases, leaving 10 bases between them. This CDR3 is 12 amino acids long. Germline V gene sequence: CDR1 MNHNS, CDR2 SASEGT.

The gene calls are TRBV29-1 and TRBJ2-7; 8 positions match TRBD2. Germline V gene sequence: CDR1 SQVTM, CDR2 ANQGSEA. The J segment lost 2 bases and the V segment lost 3 bases, leaving 12 bases of the junction unmatched. The length of the CDR3 is 16 residues. In DNA form, the CDR3 reads TGCAGCGTTGAGGGACCCCGAGGCGGGAGGACCTACGAGCAGTACTTC. This translates into CSVEGPRGGRTYEQYF.

The chain uses TRBV7-9 and TRBJ2-3; TRBD1 agrees at 7 bases. The CDR3 loop spans 15 amino acids. With V trimmed by 7 bases and J by 2 bases, 9 bases remained unmatched. From germline, CDR1 is SEHNR and CDR2 FQNEAQ (reference sequence). The chain's CDR3 is CASTVGTDSTDTQYF. CDR3 bases: TGTGCCAGCACCGTCGGGACAGATTCCACAGATACGCAGTATTTT. Supplemented by reference TRBV7-9 and TRBJ2-3, the full variable domain reads DTGVSQNPRHKITKRGQNVTFRCDPISEHNRLYWYRQTLGQGPEFLTYFQNEAQLEKSRLLSDRFSAERPKGSFSTLEIQRTEQGDSAMYLCASTVGTDSTDTQYFGPGTRLTVL.

The chain is built from TRBV29-1 and TRBJ1-2; a possible D gene is TRBD1 (5 bases). V was cut by 3 bases and J by 7 bases, with 15 bases left in between. The CDR3 loop spans 13 amino acids. CDR1 and CDR2 from the germline V gene are SQVTM and ANQGSEA. The CDR3 DNA follows: TGCAGCGTTGAGTGGGGGACCGCGGTTGGCTACACCTTC. Protein product: CSVEWGTAVGYTF.

This clonotype was seen only a few times. This sequence joins TRBV10-3 and TRBJ1-1, with unresolved D. With 2 bases removed from V and 10 bases from J, the gap between germline ends came to 11 bases. From germline, CDR1 is ENHRY and CDR2 SYGVKD. CDR3 length equals 12 residues. The CDR3 region is CAISEDPAGAFF. The CDR3 DNA reads as TGTGCCATCAGTGAGGACCCAGCAGGAGCTTTCTTT.

V usage is TRBV20-1 and J usage is TRBJ2-5; no clear D. V lost 2 bases and J 5 bases, leaving 9 bases between the germline ends. The CDR3 has 12 residues. Germline V lookup: CDR1 DFQATT, CDR2 SNEGSKA (reference sequence). DNA for the CDR3: TGCAGTGCTAGACCCCTGACGGAGACCCAGTACTTC. Its protein product is CSARPLTETQYF.

The chain is built from TRBV12-3 or TRBV12-4 and TRBJ1-4; TRBD1 is a possible D gene (6 bases). The CDR3 contains 15 residues. V lost 7 bases, J lost 4 bases, and 16 bases lay in between. The CDR3: CASTMGARLNEKLFF. The CDR3 DNA is TGTGCCAGCACTATGGGGGCTAGGCTTAATGAAAAACTGTTTTTT.

The chain is built from TRBV29-1 and TRBJ2-7; D uncertain. Germline-derived CDR1 and CDR2 are SQVTM and ANQGSEA. The CDR3 is made up of 12 amino acids. V was clipped by 5 bases and J by 1 base, with 9 bases between them. The CDR3 nucleotides read TGCAGCGTTTCCCTATCTTCCTACGAGCAGTACTTC. Protein product: CSVSLSSYEQYF.

The rearrangement links TRBV29-1 to TRBJ1-5; D uncertain. The ends were cut back, 4 bases at V and 4 bases at J, with 11 bases in the middle. Germline CDR1 is SQVTM and CDR2 is ANQGSEA. This CDR3 comprises 13 residues. The CDR3 region has the DNA TGCAGCGTTGTTTGGGGTCTTAATCAGCCCCAGCATTTT. The encoded protein is CSVVWGLNQPQHF.